The present T cell receptor (beta chain) was sequenced within a study of tumor and adjacent non-tumor tissue in lung cancer. Study-wide results and limits: Tumor tissue had significantly higher TCR diversity than normal lung.

TCRbeta libraries were built with three rounds of nested PCR, modified from ARM-PCR. TCRdb re-called the multiplex PCR reads through MiXCR, storing one row per CDR3 protein. The sample consists of nearly 50,000 distinct CDR3 sequences, around 67% of them appearing once. RNA was extracted from bulk tissue without any cell sorting. This non-tumor lung sample came from over 3 cm beyond the tumor edge. Concerning this clonotype: Its antigen is undetermined. The conserved closing phenylalanine or tryptophan is absent in this CDR3, likely reflecting a read error.

Germline V lookup: CDR1 PRHDT, CDR2 FYEKMQ (reference sequence). The CDR3 runs 14 residues. The V gene end was trimmed by 5 bases and the J gene end by 2 bases; junction bases not matched to a gene: 5. The chain couples TRBV13 to TRBJ2-7; 8 nucleotides match TRBD1. The clonotype comes from a woman aged 70-85 years with non-small cell lung cancer. Sequencing input: distant non-tumor lung tissue. CDR3 residues: CASSPQGDPYEQYL. The CDR3 DNA is TGTGCCAGCAGCCCACAGGGGGACCCCTACGAGCAGTACCTC.